Presented here are 16 T cell receptor beta chains from one specimen sequenced in a study of T cells in Graves' hyperthyroidism and ophthalmopathy. Amplification of TCR beta CDR3 regions was performed using RNA transcripts as template. RT-PCR in the first round (using the HTBI primer set) targeted the TCR CDR3. TCRdb processed the multiplex PCR reads anew with MiXCR; each CDR3 protein has one entry. The sample records around 600,000 distinct CDR3 sequences, around 16% being singletons. Input material: blood. These receptor sequences come from a middle-aged woman with Graves' ophthalmopathy.

V and J are TRBV12-3 or TRBV12-4 and TRBJ2-5, with D possibly being TRBD1 (6 bases). CDR3 size: 15 residues. V was shortened by 5 bases and J by 1 base, with 14 bases between the two germline ends. The CDR3 coding sequence is TGTGCCAGCAGTCGACGACAGGCTCGCCAAGAGACCCAGTACTTC. This gives the protein CASSRRQARQETQYF.

Worth noting for this clonotype: A read error is possible here, since a much larger clone lies one base away. This chain joins TRBV18 and TRBJ1-3; D possibly corresponds to TRBD1 (5 bases). Germline V gene sequence: CDR1 KGHSH, CDR2 LQKENI. This CDR3 has 17 residues. Here the CDR3 DNA reads TGTCCCAGCTCACCAAGGCCCGACAGCCTCTCTGGAAACACCATATATTTT. Protein product: CPSSPRPDSLSGNTIYF.

This clonotype was seen ten or more times. This chain joins TRBV20-1 and TRBJ2-1; possible D gene TRBD2, 6 bases. Trimming cost V 3 bases and J 5 bases, with 8 bases left between them. CDR3 length: 12 amino acids. CDR1 and CDR2 (germline): DFQATT, SNEGSKA (reference sequence). The DNA for the CDR3 is TGCAGTGCTAGGCGGGACCACAATGAGCAGTTCTTC. This translates into CSARRDHNEQFF.

At least ten counts were recorded for this clonotype. The J gene is TRBJ1-4, the V gene TRBV5-1; D uncertain. Germline CDR1 reads SGHRS; CDR2 reads YFSETQ. The ends were cut back, 2 bases at V and 4 bases at J, with 9 bases in the middle. This CDR3 is built from 14 residues. CDR3 in amino acids: CASSFTSDNEKLFF. The CDR3 DNA is TGCGCCAGCAGCTTTACAAGCGATAATGAAAAACTGTTTTTT.

This clonotype has a handful of counts. The chain links TRBV20-1 to TRBJ2-5, with a possible D match to TRBD2 (6 bases). Trimming took 5 bases from V and 4 from J, leaving 14 bases between them. Germline CDR1 DFQATT, CDR2 SNEGSKA (reference sequence). The CDR3 runs 13 residues. The CDR3 loop reads CSAPDSGVETQYF. In nucleotides, the CDR3 is TGCAGTGCTCCTGACTCGGGAGTAGAGACCCAGTACTTC.

The table lists this clonotype with a few counts. The chain combines TRBV10-3 with TRBJ1-2; D may be TRBD1 (6 bases). The V and J ends lost 0 bases and 2 bases respectively, with 10 bases between them. Germline V gene data show CDR1 as ENHRY and CDR2 as SYGVKD. This CDR3 contains 15 residues. The CDR3 loop is CAISESETGNYGYTF. CDR3 in DNA: TGTGCCATCAGTGAGTCCGAGACAGGCAACTATGGCTACACCTTC.

This clonotype was detected only a few times. This rearrangement joins TRBV7-9 to TRBJ2-3, with TRBD2 identical over 9 bases. Trimming at V came to 1 base and at J to 6 bases, leaving 8 bases not matched to a gene. Germline V gene data show CDR1 as SEHNR and CDR2 as FQNEAQ (reference sequence). CDR3 size: 16 residues. The DNA of the CDR3 is TGTGCCAGCAGCTTAGTCGCGGGGGGGCTGATGGATACGCAGTATTTT. Protein product: CASSLVAGGLMDTQYF.

This chain connects TRBV14 to TRBJ1-2; D is unresolved. This CDR3 is built from 17 residues. Germline CDR1 and CDR2: SGHDN and FVKESK. Trimming pared 1 base from V and 6 bases from J, leaving 21 bases between. The CDR3 is CASSQVRAPRSPDGYTF. The CDR3 region has the DNA TGTGCCAGCAGCCAAGTCCGGGCCCCCAGGTCGCCCGATGGCTACACCTTC.

A few counts support this clonotype. The rearrangement uses TRBV7-3 and TRBJ2-1; the D gene could be TRBD1 or TRBD2 (6 bases each). Germline CDR1 SGHTA, CDR2 FQGTGA. Trimming cost V 2 bases and J 9 bases, with 14 bases left between them. CDR3 size: 14 residues. CDR3 DNA: TGTGCCAGCAGCTTATCGGGGGCCTTAGCTGAGCAGTTCTTC. Encoded protein: CASSLSGALAEQFF.

Turning to this clonotype: Just one base apart from a much larger clone, this may be a read error. The rearrangement joins TRBV4-1 to TRBJ1-1; D is possibly TRBD1 (6 bases). Germline CDR1 is MGHRA and CDR2 is YSYEKL. Trimming removed 8 bases from V and 4 bases from J, with 17 bases in between. This CDR3 is 14 amino acids long. Here the CDR3 reads CASRTAGRSTEAFF. CDR3 DNA: TGCGCCAGCCGGACAGCCGGGAGGAGCACTGAAGCTTTCTTT.

This clonotype came up many times. This chain connects TRBV5-1 to TRBJ2-2; 12 bases agree with TRBD2. The CDR3 has 17 amino acids. Germline V lookup: CDR1 SGHRS, CDR2 YFSETQ. J was trimmed by 4 bases and V by 4 bases; bases with no gene match: 8. Here the CDR3 reads CASSPLAGGSSTGELFF. The DNA for the CDR3 is TGCGCCAGCAGCCCTCTAGCGGGAGGGTCGAGCACCGGGGAGCTGTTTTTT.

This clonotype occurred many times. The rearrangement links TRBV20-1 to TRBJ2-7; no reliable D call. CDR3 length: 11 amino acids. V dropped 3 bases and J dropped 3 bases, with 6 bases sitting between them. CDR1 and CDR2 (germline): DFQATT, SNEGSKA (reference sequence). CDR3 DNA sequence: TGCAGTGCTAGCGCGATCTACGAGCAGTACTTC. Amino acid sequence: CSASAIYEQYF.

V gene TRBV12-3 or TRBV12-4 combines with J gene TRBJ2-2; 7 bases agree with TRBD1. The CDR3 sequence is 15 residues long. Trimming at V came to 3 bases and at J to 1 base, leaving 2 bases not matched to a gene. The DNA for the CDR3 is TGTGCCAGCAGTTTTTGGACAGGGAACACCGGGGAGCTGTTTTTT. Amino acid sequence: CASSFWTGNTGELFF.

The sample holds many counts of this clonotype. V usage is TRBV28 and J usage is TRBJ1-2; tentative D call: TRBD1 (5 bases). V lost 5 bases and J 6 bases, leaving 13 bases between the germline ends. In germline, CDR1 is MDHEN, CDR2 SYDVKM. The CDR3 totals 13 residues. Here the CDR3 DNA reads TGTGCCAGCAGTGTGGAAACAGGCGATGGCTACACCTTC. This translates into CASSVETGDGYTF.

This clonotype was counted many times. This chain uses TRBV20-1 with TRBJ2-7, with 9 bases that match TRBD1. The CDR3 consists of 12 residues. Germline CDR1 DFQATT, CDR2 SNEGSKA (reference sequence). The ends lost 8 bases at V and 4 bases at J; junction bases unmatched: 6. The CDR3 coding sequence is TGCAGTCTGGGACAGGGAACTTACGAGCAGTACTTC. Amino acid sequence: CSLGQGTYEQYF.

This clonotype has only a few counts. This sequence joins TRBV10-3 and TRBJ2-7; D is undetermined. Trimming left V 4 bases short and J 0 bases short, with 13 bases between. The CDR3 extends over 15 amino acids. CDR1 ENHRY and CDR2 SYGVKD come from the germline V gene. The CDR3 spells CAISGKSSGSYEQYF. The CDR3 DNA reads as TGTGCCATCAGTGGCAAGTCTTCAGGCTCCTACGAGCAGTACTTC.